This T cell receptor beta chain was obtained from a study of CD8 T cells in Susac syndrome. In blood CD8+ and CD4+ T cells, TCR beta underwent sequencing. TEMRA cells were FACS-enriched, unlike CD8+ and CD4+ T cells, which were negatively isolated. The length of the CDR3 is 15 residues. V shed 0 bases, J shed 7 bases, and the junction held 7 bases outside the gene matches. Germline CDR1 SGHRS, CDR2 YFSETQ. Random hexamers primed reverse transcription of about 0.45 to 1 ug RNA. With immunoSEQ multiplex PCR, TCR beta CDR3 was amplified across 54 Vbeta and 13 Jbeta. A single record per CDR3 protein comes from TCRdb applying MiXCR to the immunoSEQ multiplex PCR reads. The sample contains some 120,000 distinct CDR3 sequences, 90% to 95% of which appear only once.

Material: CD4+ T cells from PBMCs. The rearrangement uses TRBV5-1 and TRBJ1-1; 9 bases are shared with TRBD1. The receptor was isolated from a human donor in good health. The CDR3 bases are TGCGCCAGCAGCTTGGAAGTGATGGGACAGGGTGAAGCTTTCTTT. Translation gives CASSLEVMGQGEAFF.